One sample yielded the 2 T cell receptor beta chains listed below, sequenced in a study of blood T cell repertoires in COVID-19. Using immunoSEQ multiplex PCR, the repertoire was profiled, and TCRdb retains in-frame clones only, with some absent. This table holds about 160,000 clones, roughly 85% found once. Sample: peripheral blood. The receptors come from a human donor with acute or convalescent COVID-19. The donor label of this sample is uncertain.

CDR3 sequence reads: CASSHTWGISGGPWTGELFF. CDR3 sequence (DNA): TGTGCCAGCAGCCACACGTGGGGTATTAGCGGGGGGCCGTGGACCGGGGAGCTGTTTTTT. This sequence joins TRBV7-3 and TRBJ2-2; 10 bases line up with TRBD2. Germline V gene lookup returns CDR1 SGHTA and CDR2 FQGTGA. This CDR3 comprises 20 residues. Trimming removed 5 bases from V and 5 bases from J; junction bases left unmatched: 20.

This chain connects TRBV18 to TRBJ2-1; 11 nucleotides line up with TRBD2. CDR1 and CDR2 (germline): KGHSH, LQKENI. V lost 0 bases to trimming and J lost 4 bases; unmatched junction nucleotides: 5. This CDR3 spans 17 amino acids. The CDR3 reads CASSPPSSGGKYNEQFF. CDR3 coding DNA: TGTGCCAGCTCACCACCGTCTAGCGGGGGGAAGTACAATGAGCAGTTCTTC.